This entry lists 26 T cell receptor beta chains sequenced from one sample in a study of memory CD4+ T cells and cytomegalovirus serostatus. Single viable CD3+CD4+CD8-CD45RO+ cells were sorted as the memory CD4+ T cells. Clones were sequenced by immunoSEQ multiplex PCR, and TCRdb holds only the in-frame ones, with some missing. The sample includes about 92,000 clones, 75% to 90% seen only once; the top ten take about 4%. Material for sequencing was memory CD4+ T cells from blood. Receptors were obtained from an adult in good health and CMV-seropositive.

J is TRBJ1-1 and V is TRBV29-1; 9 nucleotides align to TRBD1. In germline, CDR1 is SQVTM, CDR2 ANQGSEA. The V and J ends lost 8 bases and 3 bases, in that order; junction bases with no gene match: 7. There are 13 residues in the CDR3. CDR3 loop: CSTRDRADTEAFF. The CDR3 DNA follows: TGCAGCACGAGGGACAGGGCGGACACTGAAGCTTTCTTT.

The chain carries TRBV29-1 and TRBJ2-3, with 7 bases matching TRBD2. CDR3 size: 18 residues. With V trimmed by 1 base and J by 0 bases, 13 bases remained unmatched. CDR1 and CDR2 from the germline V gene are SQVTM and ANQGSEA. CDR3 in DNA: TGCAGCGTTGAAGGGCAGGGTCTAGCGGACACTAGCACAGATACGCAGTATTTT. Its translation is CSVEGQGLADTSTDTQYF.

The V and J genes are TRBV30 and TRBJ1-2, with 9 bases aligning to TRBD1. Losses at the gene ends were 3 bases for V and 8 bases for J; bases not matched to a gene: 7. Germline CDR1 reads GTSNPN; CDR2 reads SVGIG (reference sequence). The CDR3 runs 13 residues. The CDR3 protein is CAWSPGQGMGYTF. For the CDR3, the DNA is TGTGCCTGGAGCCCCGGACAGGGGATGGGCTACACCTTC.

This rearrangement joins TRBV29-1 to TRBJ2-7, with D unresolved. The CDR3 extends over 12 amino acids. V was trimmed by 4 bases and J by 2 bases, leaving 9 bases between them. CDR1 and CDR2 from the germline V gene are SQVTM and ANQGSEA. CDR3 bases: TGCAGCGTTGGGACCGACACCTACGAGCAGTACTTC. This gives the protein CSVGTDTYEQYF.

As to this clone: Mismatch with germline at one junction end may stem from a read error. The chain is built from TRBV7-7 and TRBJ2-5; D remains unclear. The CDR3 has 15 residues. Germline V CDR1 and CDR2: SSHAT, FNYEAQ (reference sequence). For the CDR3, the DNA is TGTGCTAGCAGCTTCACGCCGGGCGGACAAGAGACCCAGTACTTC. This sequence encodes CASSFTPGGQETQYF.

The chain employs TRBV5-8 and TRBJ1-4; no firm D call. Germline assignment: CDR1 SGHTS and CDR2 YDEGEE. V dropped 4 bases and J dropped 14 bases, with 30 bases sitting between them. The CDR3 is 17 amino acids. DNA for the CDR3: TGTGCCAGCAGCCCGGGGATGCCGTTGTCTACCCAGAAAGGGCTGTTTTTT. The encoded protein is CASSPGMPLSTQKGLFF. Supplemented by reference TRBV5-8 and TRBJ1-4, the full variable domain reads EAGVTQSPTHLIKTRGQQATLRCSPISGHTSVYWYQQALGLGLQFLLWYDEGEERNRGNFPPRFSGRQFPNYSSELNVNALELEDSALYLCASSPGMPLSTQKGLFFGSGTQLSVL.

The chain recombines TRBV30 with TRBJ2-3, with TRBD2 identical over 8 bases. V shed 4 bases, J shed 5 bases, and the junction held 5 bases outside the gene matches. Germline assignment: CDR1 GTSNPN and CDR2 SVGIG (reference sequence). CDR3 length: 13 residues. The CDR3 region has the DNA TGTGCCTGGAACACCGGGGGGGGAGATACGCAGTATTTT. Translated, it gives CAWNTGGGDTQYF.

This chain links TRBV6-5 with TRBJ2-1; 14 nucleotides match TRBD2. The CDR3 runs 15 residues. Per germline, CDR1 MNHEY and CDR2 SVGAGI. Germline trimming cut 8 bases from V and 7 bases from J; bases unmatched to any gene: 7. In DNA form, the CDR3 reads TGTGCCAGCGCCCCCGGGACTAGCGGGAGTAATGAGCAGTTCTTC. Translating it yields CASAPGTSGSNEQFF.

This clone was seen only a few times. DNA of the CDR3: TGTGCCAGCAGCTCCTTAGCGGGTCATGGCCAGTACTTC. Translated, it gives CASSSLAGHGQYF. The chain has TRBV13 and TRBJ2-5; 7 nucleotides match TRBD2. This CDR3 is 13 amino acids long. Germline loops: CDR1 PRHDT, CDR2 FYEKMQ (reference sequence). The V gene end was trimmed by 4 bases and the J gene end by 10 bases; junction bases not matched to a gene: 9.

V and J are TRBV5-1 and TRBJ2-2; D remains ambiguous. The CDR3 sequence is 14 residues long. CDR1 and CDR2 (germline): SGHRS, YFSETQ. Trimming removed 2 bases at V and 7 bases at J, with 12 bases between. The CDR3 DNA reads TGCGCCAGCAGCTTTGATTCCTCGGGCGGGGAGCTGTTTTTT. Translating it yields CASSFDSSGGELFF.

The chain couples TRBV2 to TRBJ2-7, with D unresolved. The germline gives CDR1 SNHLY, CDR2 FYNNEI. V was trimmed by 3 bases and J by 6 bases, leaving 12 bases between them. The CDR3 is made up of 13 amino acids. CDR3 sequence reads: CASSDQLRSEQYF. The CDR3 region has the DNA TGTGCCAGCAGTGATCAACTGAGAAGCGAGCAGTACTTC.

This clone was counted between two and nine times. The V gene is TRBV19, the J gene TRBJ1-1; no clear D gene. Germline V CDR1 and CDR2: LNHDA, SQIVND (reference sequence). The CDR3 is 16 residues long. V shed 4 bases and J shed 3 bases, with 18 bases lying between them. Written as DNA, the CDR3 is TGTGCCAGTAGTAAGGTTCGGGGTGATGGGGACACTGAAGCTTTCTTT. Translated: CASSKVRGDGDTEAFF. Drawing the rest from reference TRBV19 and TRBJ1-1, the complete variable domain is DGGITQSPKYLFRKEGQNVTLSCEQNLNHDAMYWYRQDPGQGLRLIYYSQIVNDFQKGDIAEGYSVSREKKESFPLTVTSAQKNPTAFYLCASSKVRGDGDTEAFFGQGTRLTVV.

The chain recombines TRBV10-3 with TRBJ1-5; 10 bases are shared with TRBD1. The CDR3 is 14 residues long. In germline, CDR1 is ENHRY, CDR2 SYGVKD. J gave up 7 bases and V 4 bases, and 4 bases lay outside the gene matches. The CDR3, as DNA: TGTGCCATCAGTGCAGGGGACAGGGGCCAGCCCCAGCATTTT. Translating it yields CAISAGDRGQPQHF.

This rearrangement joins TRBV10-1 to TRBJ2-7, with D possibly being TRBD1 (6 bases). Germline V gene sequence: CDR1 WNHNN, CDR2 SYGVQD (reference sequence). V was shortened by 3 bases and J by 5 bases, with 14 bases between the two germline ends. The CDR3 spans 14 residues. CDR3 region: CASSEGQGFNEQYF. CDR3 DNA: TGCGCCAGCAGTGAAGGGCAGGGGTTCAACGAGCAGTACTTC.

The rearrangement joins TRBV7-8 to TRBJ2-1; 9 nucleotides agree with TRBD1. J lost 9 bases, V lost 5 bases, and 8 bases had no gene match. This CDR3 has 14 amino acids. CDR1 and CDR2 from the germline V gene are SGHVS and FQNEAQ. CDR3 protein: CASSGSGQGGEQFF. The CDR3 coding sequence is TGTGCCAGCAGCGGGTCGGGACAGGGCGGTGAGCAGTTCTTC.

The chain employs TRBV18 and TRBJ1-5, with 7 bases that match TRBD1. The germline gives CDR1 KGHSH, CDR2 LQKENI. CDR3 length: 16 residues. V trimming: 3 bases; J trimming: 3 bases; junction bases outside the gene matches: 8. The CDR3 protein is CASSPSTGQFNQPQHF. CDR3 nucleotide sequence: TGTGCCAGCTCACCGTCGACGGGACAGTTCAATCAGCCCCAGCATTTT.

CDR3 DNA sequence: TGTGCCAGCAGCTTAGGCTCTTCTCAGGGCGGGAAGACCCAGTACTTC. Its translation: CASSLGSSQGGKTQYF. The chain has TRBV11-2 and TRBJ2-5; maybe TRBD2 (6 bases). Germline V CDR1 and CDR2: SGHAT, FQNNGV. The CDR3 is 16 residues long. The V end lost 1 base, the J end lost 6 bases, and 18 bases lay between the germline ends.

The rearrangement joins TRBV9 to TRBJ2-6; possible D gene TRBD1, 6 bases. V was shortened by 2 bases and J by 0 bases, with 6 bases between the two germline ends. The CDR3 spans 15 residues. Germline V gives CDR1 SGDLS, CDR2 YYNGEE. CDR3 coding DNA: TGTGCCAGCAGCGTCAGGGGCTCTGGGGCCAACGTCCTGACTTTC. Its translation is CASSVRGSGANVLTF.

V usage is TRBV5-4 and J usage is TRBJ2-3; perhaps TRBD1 as D (5 bases). This CDR3 has 16 amino acids. CDR1 SGHNT and CDR2 YYREEE come from the germline V gene (reference sequence). Trimming took off 3 bases at V and 0 bases at J, with 14 bases between the two ends. The CDR3 is CASSSYLQASTDTQYF. In DNA form, the CDR3 reads TGTGCCAGCAGCTCGTACTTACAGGCTAGCACAGATACGCAGTATTTT.

This clone occurred once. The chain recombines TRBV5-1 with TRBJ1-4; D ambiguous. Deletions cut 0 bases from V and 7 bases from J, with 13 bases between. Germline V lookup: CDR1 SGHRS, CDR2 YFSETQ. The CDR3 sequence is 15 residues long. Written as DNA, the CDR3 is TGCGCCAGCAGCTTGGGGCTGGGTACGAGTGAAAAACTGTTTTTT. This codes for CASSLGLGTSEKLFF.

This rearrangement joins TRBV27 to TRBJ1-1, with 10 bases lining up with TRBD1. CDR1 and CDR2 (germline): MNHEY, SMNVEV (reference sequence). The CDR3 has 15 amino acids. The V and J ends lost 1 base and 5 bases, in that order; junction bases with no gene match: 4. The CDR3 nucleotides are TGTGCCAGCAGTTTATTGGGACAGGGGAGGACTGAAGCTTTCTTT. Protein: CASSLLGQGRTEAFF.

The chain links TRBV28 to TRBJ2-3; the D is unclear. The V end lost 2 bases, the J end lost 3 bases, and 15 bases lay between the germline ends. CDR1 and CDR2 from the germline V gene are MDHEN and SYDVKM. The CDR3 extends over 16 amino acids. The CDR3 sequence is CASSLRPEKGTDTQYF. CDR3 in DNA: TGTGCCAGCAGTTTACGCCCCGAAAAAGGAACAGATACGCAGTATTTT.

This chain joins TRBV5-5 and TRBJ1-1; tentative D call: TRBD1 (5 bases). This CDR3 region has 13 residues. V lost 7 bases and J lost 1, with 11 bases in between. Germline V CDR1 and CDR2: SGHKS, YYEKEE (reference sequence). The CDR3 here is CASGGRWNTEAFF. In nucleotides, the CDR3 is TGTGCCAGCGGGGGACGGTGGAACACTGAAGCTTTCTTT.

This chain joins TRBV28 and TRBJ1-1, with D possibly being TRBD1 (5 bases). V dropped 2 bases and J dropped 4 bases, with 17 bases sitting between them. Germline assignment: CDR1 MDHEN and CDR2 SYDVKM. The CDR3 is made up of 16 amino acids. The CDR3 is CASSLGGGGGGTEAFF. DNA of the CDR3: TGTGCCAGCAGTTTAGGAGGTGGGGGGGGTGGCACTGAAGCTTTCTTT.

The chain couples TRBV6-1 to TRBJ1-2, with D maybe TRBD1 (5 bases). The germline V gene has CDR1 MNHNS and CDR2 SASEGT. The V gene lost 0 bases and the J gene lost 4 bases, with 12 bases spanning the gap. The CDR3 is 15 residues long. CDR3 residues: CASSEARGESYGYTF. CDR3 DNA: TGTGCCAGCAGTGAAGCAAGGGGCGAAAGCTATGGCTACACCTTC.

The chain recombines TRBV28 with TRBJ2-1; TRBD2 matches 10 bases. The junction had 9 bases not matched to a gene; V was cut back by 5 bases and J by 8 bases. Germline CDR1 is MDHEN and CDR2 is SYDVKM. CDR3 length equals 15 residues. The CDR3 loop reads CASSAPGLAMDEQFF. The CDR3 DNA follows: TGTGCCAGCAGTGCCCCGGGACTAGCGATGGATGAGCAGTTCTTC. Combining the CDR3 with reference TRBV28 and TRBJ2-1 gives the whole variable domain DVKVTQSSRYLVKRTGEKVFLECVQDMDHENMFWYRQDPGLGLRLIYFSYDVKMKEKGDIPEGYSVSREKKERFSLILESASTNQTSMYLCASSAPGLAMDEQFFGPGTRLTVL.